In this sample, the clone carrying this T cell receptor beta chain turned up a few times. One entry per CDR3 protein results from TCRdb running MiXCR on the RACE reads. The table records about 84,000 distinct CDR3 sequences, 10% to 12% of them present only once. The data were obtained in a study of human T cells and chemical hapten exposure. Time point described: patch test 3, about 24 weeks after DPC sensitization. Treatment here: therapeutic diphenylcyclopropenone sensitization with weekly scalp DPC. The length of the CDR3 is 12 residues. Trimming cost V 5 bases and J 6 bases, with 14 bases left between them. Germline V gene lookup returns CDR1 DFQATT and CDR2 SNEGSKA (reference sequence).

The source of this sequence is a woman aged 45-65 years with alopecia areata. Some clones in this sample may be carry-over from other donors' samples. The V call is TRBV20-1, the J call TRBJ2-7; perhaps D is TRBD1 or TRBD2 (5 bases each). This specimen was whole blood, taken in connection with sensitization to the hapten diphenylcyclopropenone (DPC). The CDR3 DNA follows: TGCAGTGCTGGGGACCAACCGCCCGAGCAGTACTTC. Translation: CSAGDQPPEQYF.